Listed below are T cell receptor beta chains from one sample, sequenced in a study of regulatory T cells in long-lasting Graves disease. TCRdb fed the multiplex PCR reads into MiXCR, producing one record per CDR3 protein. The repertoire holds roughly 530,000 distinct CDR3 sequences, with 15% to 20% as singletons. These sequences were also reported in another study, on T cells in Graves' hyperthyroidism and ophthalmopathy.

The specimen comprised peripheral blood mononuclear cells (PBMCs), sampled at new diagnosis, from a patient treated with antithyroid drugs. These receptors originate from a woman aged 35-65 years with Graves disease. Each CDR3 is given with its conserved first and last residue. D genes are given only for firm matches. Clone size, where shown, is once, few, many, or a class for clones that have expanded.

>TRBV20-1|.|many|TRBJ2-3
TGCAGTGCAGAGGGGGGGCTCGGCACAGATACGCAGTATTTT
CSAEGGLGTDTQYF
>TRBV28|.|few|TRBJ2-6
TGTGCCAGCAGTGGGGTGCCGGCTGGGGCCAACGTCCTGACTTTC
CASSGVPAGANVLTF
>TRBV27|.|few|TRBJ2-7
TGTGCCAGCGGACCCCACTACGAGCAGTACTTC
CASGPHYEQYF
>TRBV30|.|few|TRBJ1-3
TGTGCCTGGAGACCTTCTGGAAACACCATATATTTT
CAWRPSGNTIYF
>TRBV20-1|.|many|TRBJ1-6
TGCAGTGCTAGAGATACCCAGACCCACCAGTCACCCCTCCACTTT
CSARDTQTHQSPLHF
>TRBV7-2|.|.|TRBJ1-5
TGTGCCAGCAGCTTAGGTTGGTATGGGGGCAATCAGCCCCAGCATTTT
CASSLGWYGGNQPQHF
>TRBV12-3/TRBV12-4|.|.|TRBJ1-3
TGTGCCAGCAAATTTACGTCGTGGGGGTCGGGGAGCTCTGGAGACACCATATATTTT
CASKFTSWGSGSSGDTIYF
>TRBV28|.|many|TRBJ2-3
TGTGCCAGCAGTTTTGGGGACCAACGTAGTGATACGCAGTATTTT
CASSFGDQRSDTQYF
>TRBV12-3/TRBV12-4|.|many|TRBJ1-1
TGTGCCAGCAGCCCCTCCCGCTGGAACACTGAAGCTTTCTTT
CASSPSRWNTEAFF
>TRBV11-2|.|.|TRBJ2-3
TGTGCCAGCAGCCCGGGGGGCCTTCCTGATACGCAGTATTTT
CASSPGGLPDTQYF
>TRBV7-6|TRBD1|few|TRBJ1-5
TGTGCCAGCAGCCCACTCACAGGGGGCTCTCAGCCCCAGCATTTT
CASSPLTGGSQPQHF
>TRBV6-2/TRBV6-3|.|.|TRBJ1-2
TGTGCCGGATCCAGGGATTATCGCTACACCTTC
CAGSRDYRYTF
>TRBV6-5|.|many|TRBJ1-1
TGTGCCAGCAGTTACGGCGTCTCCGGTGGGATCCGCGCTGAAGCTTTCTTT
CASSYGVSGGIRAEAFF
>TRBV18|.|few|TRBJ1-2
TGTGCCAGCTCACCCCCACAGTTCAACTATGGCTACACCTTC
CASSPPQFNYGYTF
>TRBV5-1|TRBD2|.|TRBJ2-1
TGCGCCAGCAGCACTAGCGGGGGGGCCCCCTACAATGAGCAGTTCTTC
CASSTSGGAPYNEQFF
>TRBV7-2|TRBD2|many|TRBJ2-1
TGTGCCAGCAGCTTAGCGCCGTTACTAGCGGGGGGTTATGGGAATGAGCAGTTCTTC
CASSLAPLLAGGYGNEQFF
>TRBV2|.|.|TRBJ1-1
TGTGCCAGCAAGGGTACGGTGGTAACTTTCTTT
CASKGTVVTFF
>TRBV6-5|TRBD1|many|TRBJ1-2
TGTGCCAGCAGTTACGACTCAAAGACAGGGCACTATGGCTACACCTTC
CASSYDSKTGHYGYTF
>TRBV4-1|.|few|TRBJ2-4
TGCGCCAGCAGCCAAGGGACCAGAAGACTAGCCAAAAACATTCAGTACTTC
CASSQGTRRLAKNIQYF
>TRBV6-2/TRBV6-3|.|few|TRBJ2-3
TGTGCCAGCAGTTACGGGAGCTTACTAGATACGCAGTATTTT
CASSYGSLLDTQYF
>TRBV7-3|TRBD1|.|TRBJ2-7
TGTGCCAGCAGCTCCGGGACAGGGATCTACGAGCAGTACTTC
CASSSGTGIYEQYF
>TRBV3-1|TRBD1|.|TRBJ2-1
TGTGCCAGCAGCCATGCGGACAGGGGGAATGAGCAGTTCTTC
CASSHADRGNEQFF
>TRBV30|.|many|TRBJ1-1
TGTGCCTGGAGGTCCCCCCTTGACCGCGCACAAGCTTTCTTT
CAWRSPLDRAQAFF
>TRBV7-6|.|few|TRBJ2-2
TGTGCCAGCAGCAAGAAATACCCGGGGGAGCTGTTTTTT
CASSKKYPGELFF
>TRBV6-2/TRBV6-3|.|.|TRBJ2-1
TGTGCCAGCAGTGTACTAGCAATCAATGAGCAGTTCTTC
CASSVLAINEQFF
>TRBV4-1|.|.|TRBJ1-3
TGCGCCAGCAGCCTCATTGCGGGACGGATCGACTCTGGAAACACCATATATTTT
CASSLIAGRIDSGNTIYF
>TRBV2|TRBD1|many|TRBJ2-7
TGTGCCAGCATGGGACAGGTTTCCTACGAGCAGTACTTC
CASMGQVSYEQYF
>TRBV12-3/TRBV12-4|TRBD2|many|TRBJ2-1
TGTGCCAGCAGTTTTAGCGGGGGGGGCGATGAGCAGTTCTTC
CASSFSGGGDEQFF
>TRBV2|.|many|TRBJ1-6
TGTGCCACAACGACAGAACCTTGGAATTCACCCCTCCACTTT
CATTTEPWNSPLHF
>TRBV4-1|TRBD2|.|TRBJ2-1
TGCGCCAGCAGCCACCCGGGAGCTAGCGGGGGAAGTGAGCAGTTCTTC
CASSHPGASGGSEQFF
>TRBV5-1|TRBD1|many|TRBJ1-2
TGCGCCAGCAGCTCTGGACAGGATTTAATCTATGGCTACACCTTC
CASSSGQDLIYGYTF
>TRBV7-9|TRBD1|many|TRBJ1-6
TGTGCCAGCAGCCAACAGGGGGATGATTCACCCCTCCACTTT
CASSQQGDDSPLHF
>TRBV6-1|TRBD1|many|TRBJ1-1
TGTGCCAGCAGTGGAGGGGGCTATATGAACACTGAAGCTTTCTTT
CASSGGGYMNTEAFF
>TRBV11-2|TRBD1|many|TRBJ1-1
TGTGCCAGCAGCTTAGGGGACAGGAGGGGCACTGAAGCTTTCTTT
CASSLGDRRGTEAFF
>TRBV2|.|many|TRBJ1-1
TGTGCCAGCAGTGAAATTGCAGGGGACACTGAAGCTTTCTTT
CASSEIAGDTEAFF
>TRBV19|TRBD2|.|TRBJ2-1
TGTGCCAGTACCCCTACCCGGCGGGGGGTCACCTACAATGAGCAGTTCTTC
CASTPTRRGVTYNEQFF
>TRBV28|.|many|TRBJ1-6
TGTGCCAGCACCCCGACAACGGCGGATTCACCCCTCCACTTT
CASTPTTADSPLHF
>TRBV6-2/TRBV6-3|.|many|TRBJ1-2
TGTGCCAGCAGAAAAACAGAACACTATGGCTACACCTTC
CASRKTEHYGYTF
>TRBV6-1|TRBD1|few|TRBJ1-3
TGTGCCAGCACCTCCGGGGGGACAGCCTCTGGAAACACCATATATTTT
CASTSGGTASGNTIYF
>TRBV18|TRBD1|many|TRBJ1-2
TGTGCCAGCTCACGAGGACAGGGTTGGTCCACCTTC
CASSRGQGWSTF
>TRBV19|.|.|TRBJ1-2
TGTGCCAGTAGTATAGAAGACCAGGAGCGGTATGGCTACACCTTC
CASSIEDQERYGYTF
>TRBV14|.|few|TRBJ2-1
TGTGCCAGCAGCCAAGATCTCATTCGGGAGCAGTTCTTC
CASSQDLIREQFF
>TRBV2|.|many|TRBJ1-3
TGTGCCAGCAGTGAAGACCAAACTGGAAACACCATATATTTT
CASSEDQTGNTIYF
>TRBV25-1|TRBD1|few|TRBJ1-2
TGTGCCAGCAGTGGTACAGGGGCATTCGGGTATGGCTACACCTTC
CASSGTGAFGYGYTF
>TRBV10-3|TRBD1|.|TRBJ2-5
TGTGCCATCAGCCTGGATGGGACAGGCGGCCCGGAGACCCAGTACTTC
CAISLDGTGGPETQYF
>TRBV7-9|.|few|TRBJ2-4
TGTGCCAGCAGCTTACAGACATTTGGGCAGGCCAAAAACATTCAGTACTTC
CASSLQTFGQAKNIQYF
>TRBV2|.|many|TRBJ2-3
TGTGCCAGCAGTAGTCAAGATACGCAGTATTTT
CASSSQDTQYF
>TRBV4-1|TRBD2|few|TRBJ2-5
TGCGCCAGCAGCCAGACCCCCTTGGGGGGGCAAGAGACCCAGTACTTC
CASSQTPLGGQETQYF
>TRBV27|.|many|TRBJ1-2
TGTGCCAGCAGTTCATTGGTAGGGACTGGCTATGGCTACACCTTC
CASSSLVGTGYGYTF
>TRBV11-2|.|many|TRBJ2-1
TGTGCCAGCAGCTTAGCTCGGTCTTTTCTAGCAAATGAGCAGTTCTTC
CASSLARSFLANEQFF
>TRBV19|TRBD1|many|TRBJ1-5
TGTGCCAGTAGTATACCCCCTCAGACAGGGGGATATAGGAGCAATCAGCCCCAGCATTTT
CASSIPPQTGGYRSNQPQHF
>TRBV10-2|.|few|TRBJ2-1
TGCGCCAGCAGTGGGAATATGGTAAATGAGCAGTTCTTC
CASSGNMVNEQFF
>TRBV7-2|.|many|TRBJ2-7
TGTGCCAGCAGCCTCCCAGGAACCACTTACGAGCAGTACTTC
CASSLPGTTYEQYF